This T cell receptor (beta chain) was identified in a study of cytomegalovirus exposure and HLA in healthy donors. PCR amplification relied on 60 Vbeta primers (plus 13 Jbeta primers). Assay: immunoSEQ multiplex PCR; the TCRdb copy retains only in-frame clones and omits some. The sample's table shows some 40,000 clones. The junction had 6 bases not matched to a gene; V was cut back by 6 bases and J by 6 bases. Germline V lookup: CDR1 SGDLS, CDR2 YYNGEE. This CDR3 is built from 14 residues. This receptor was taken from a human donor in good health. The chain links TRBV9 to TRBJ2-2; TRBD1 matches 9 bases. Material for sequencing was PBMCs. The CDR3 loop is CASTRDRVAGELFF. CDR3 in DNA: TGTGCCAGCACGCGGGACAGGGTCGCCGGGGAGCTGTTTTTT. The full variable domain, with the rest looked up from reference TRBV9 and TRBJ2-2, is DSGVTQTPKHLITATGQRVTLRCSPRSGDLSVYWYQQSLDQGLQFLIQYYNGEERAKGNILERFSAQQFPDLHSELNLSSLELGDSALYFCASTRDRVAGELFFGEGSRLTVL.